The 28 T cell receptor beta chains in this list originate from one sample, sequenced in a study of blood T cell repertoires in COVID-19. Some clones are missing from TCRdb's copy, which holds only in-frame ones; the method was immunoSEQ multiplex PCR. Among 200,000 to 250,000 clones listed, more than 65% were seen once. The specimen sequenced was peripheral blood. The source is a man in his fifties or sixties with active or convalescent COVID-19.

The V call is TRBV20-1, the J call TRBJ2-3; D gene ambiguous. There are 13 residues in the CDR3. V was clipped by 3 bases and J by 1 base, with 8 bases between them. Germline values: CDR1 DFQATT, CDR2 SNEGSKA (reference sequence). CDR3 coding DNA: TGCAGTGCTAGTGGGCCACGCACAGATACGCAGTATTTT. Translation: CSASGPRTDTQYF.

The CDR3 bases are TGTGCCAGCAGTTACGCGAATTGGGGCGTCTCCTACAATGAGCAGTTCTTC. Translated, it gives CASSYANWGVSYNEQFF. The chain uses TRBV6-2 or TRBV6-3 and TRBJ2-1; a possible D gene is TRBD1 (5 bases). The CDR3 contains 17 residues. Deletions cut 2 bases from V and 0 bases from J, with 14 bases between. CDR1 and CDR2 from the germline V gene are MNHEY and SVGEGT.

The V call is TRBV27, the J call TRBJ2-7; tentative D call: TRBD2 (5 bases). Per germline, CDR1 MNHEY and CDR2 SMNVEV (reference sequence). The V end lost 2 bases, the J end lost 3 bases, and 8 bases lay between the germline ends. The CDR3 consists of 13 residues. CDR3 loop: CASSLGLYYEQYF. The CDR3 coding sequence is TGTGCCAGCAGTTTAGGACTGTACTACGAGCAGTACTTC.

Of note for this clone: The same CDR3 also results from other DNA sequences found in this sample. In nucleotides, the CDR3 is TGCGCCAGCAGCTTGGTTGCAGGCTCCTACAATGAGCAGTTCTTC. Protein: CASSLVAGSYNEQFF. J is TRBJ2-1 and V is TRBV5-1, with unresolved D. Per the germline V gene, CDR1 is SGHRS and CDR2 is YFSETQ. The V end was cut by 0 bases, the J end by 0 bases, with 7 bases between. The CDR3 is 15 amino acids.

This rearrangement joins TRBV19 to TRBJ1-6; 8 nucleotides agree with TRBD1. The germline V gene has CDR1 LNHDA and CDR2 SQIVND (reference sequence). The CDR3 has 14 amino acids. Losses at the gene ends were 3 bases for V and 6 bases for J; bases not matched to a gene: 1. CDR3 nucleotide sequence: TGTGCCAGTAGTATTCAGGGGGCTAATTCACCCCTCCACTTT. This translates into CASSIQGANSPLHF. Full variable domain (outside the CDR3, taken from reference TRBV19 and TRBJ1-6): DGGITQSPKYLFRKEGQNVTLSCEQNLNHDAMYWYRQDPGQGLRLIYYSQIVNDFQKGDIAEGYSVSREKKESFPLTVTSAQKNPTAFYLCASSIQGANSPLHFGNGTRLTVT.

Concerning this clone itself: Other DNA sequences of this sample code for an identical CDR3. The genes are TRBV29-1 and TRBJ1-2; possible D gene TRBD1, 6 bases. Germline CDR1 and CDR2: SQVTM and ANQGSEA. The CDR3 runs 12 residues. V shed 4 bases and J shed 4 bases, with 10 bases lying between them. The CDR3 region is CSVGGGAYGYTF. As DNA, the CDR3 is TGCAGCGTTGGGGGGGGCGCCTATGGCTACACCTTC.

The chain combines TRBV28 with TRBJ1-5; 8 bases fit TRBD1. The CDR3 runs to 14 residues. Trimming took 2 bases from V and 5 from J; bases not matched to a gene: 2. Germline lookup yields CDR1 MDHEN and CDR2 SYDVKM. The CDR3 sequence is CASSLDRGYQPQHF. Here the CDR3 DNA reads TGTGCCAGCAGTTTAGACAGGGGTTATCAGCCCCAGCATTTT.

The chain employs TRBV5-1 and TRBJ1-4, with D possibly matching TRBD1 (5 bases). Trimming removed 2 bases at V and 8 bases at J, with 16 bases between. Germline V gene sequence: CDR1 SGHRS, CDR2 YFSETQ. This CDR3 is built from 15 residues. In nucleotides, the CDR3 is TGCGCCAGCAGCTTACAACCGGGACGGGAGGAAAAACTGTTTTTT. Translating it yields CASSLQPGREEKLFF. Together with reference TRBV5-1 and TRBJ1-4, the CDR3 gives the full variable domain: KAGVTQTPRYLIKTRGQQVTLSCSPISGHRSVSWYQQTPGQGLQFLFEYFSETQRNKGNFPGRFSGRQFSNSRSEMNVSTLELGDSALYLCASSLQPGREEKLFFGSGTQLSVL.

V usage is TRBV4-1 and J usage is TRBJ1-6, with 10 bases identical to TRBD1. The CDR3 has 14 amino acids. J lost 7 bases, V lost 4 bases, and 1 base had no gene match. Germline V lookup: CDR1 MGHRA, CDR2 YSYEKL. The CDR3 DNA sequence: TGCGCCAGCAGCCGGACAGGGGGGAATTCACCCCTCCACTTT. It encodes CASSRTGGNSPLHF.

This CDR3 reads CASSQPGTSGGNTGELFF. In DNA form, the CDR3 reads TGCGCCAGCAGCCAACCCGGGACTAGCGGGGGCAACACCGGGGAGCTGTTTTTT. The J gene is TRBJ2-2, the V gene TRBV4-1; TRBD2 agrees at 14 bases. With V trimmed by 2 bases and J by 2 bases, 4 bases remained unmatched. This CDR3 contains 18 residues. CDR1 and CDR2 (germline): MGHRA, YSYEKL.

The chain has TRBV5-6 and TRBJ1-2, with 7 bases matching TRBD1. This CDR3 spans 15 amino acids. V shed 4 bases, J shed 4 bases, and the junction held 10 bases outside the gene matches. Looked up from germline, CDR1 is SGHDT and CDR2 is YYEEEE. The CDR3 reads CASSVRDSPPYGYTF. In DNA form, the CDR3 reads TGTGCCAGCAGCGTCCGGGACAGCCCTCCCTATGGCTACACCTTC.

This sequence joins TRBV2 and TRBJ2-2; D unresolved. Deletions cut 5 bases from V and 5 bases from J, with 9 bases between. The germline CDR1 and CDR2 sequences are SNHLY and FYNNEI. The CDR3 sequence is 13 residues long. In DNA, the CDR3 is TGTGCCAGCAGTCTGAGCGAGACCGGGGAGCTGTTTTTT. As protein: CASSLSETGELFF.

V is TRBV7-9 and J is TRBJ1-6, with TRBD1 matching over 11 bases. Germline loops: CDR1 SEHNR, CDR2 FQNEAQ (reference sequence). The V segment lost 3 bases and the J segment 9 bases; nucleotides outside the gene matches: 7. This CDR3 contains 16 residues. CDR3: CASSFHRDRGGSPLHF. In DNA form, the CDR3 reads TGTGCCAGCAGCTTCCACCGGGACAGGGGGGGTTCACCCCTCCACTTT. The full variable domain, rest sourced from reference TRBV7-9 and TRBJ1-6, is DTGVSQNPRHKITKRGQNVTFRCDPISEHNRLYWYRQTLGQGPEFLTYFQNEAQLEKSRLLSDRFSAERPKGSFSTLEIQRTEQGDSAMYLCASSFHRDRGGSPLHFGNGTRLTVT.

V and J are TRBV28 and TRBJ2-5; 7 positions agree with TRBD2. The junction had 11 bases not matched to a gene; V was cut back by 8 bases and J by 5 bases. There are 14 residues in the CDR3. Germline values: CDR1 MDHEN, CDR2 SYDVKM. CDR3 residues: CASRNAGATETQYF. The CDR3 DNA sequence: TGTGCCAGCCGGAACGCGGGAGCCACGGAGACCCAGTACTTC.

This chain uses TRBV29-1 with TRBJ2-1, with D unresolved. The V end was cut by 4 bases, the J end by 3 bases, with 13 bases between. This CDR3 region has 14 residues. The germline gives CDR1 SQVTM, CDR2 ANQGSEA. This CDR3 is CSVGALENYNEQFF. The CDR3 region has the DNA TGCAGCGTTGGAGCCCTCGAAAACTACAATGAGCAGTTCTTC.

This clone appeared a few times. This sequence joins TRBV27 and TRBJ2-7; 9 nucleotides line up with TRBD1. Germline CDR1 MNHEY, CDR2 SMNVEV (reference sequence). The CDR3 sequence is 15 residues long. The trim removed 4 bases at V and 6 bases at J, leaving 10 bases unmatched. Here the CDR3 reads CASSSSGTGTVEQYF. The DNA for the CDR3 is TGTGCCAGCAGTTCATCCGGGACAGGGACTGTCGAGCAGTACTTC.

About this clone itself: This specimen includes other DNA sequences encoding the same CDR3. This CDR3 reads CASSARGSGNTIYF. Written as DNA, the CDR3 is TGTGCCAGCAGCGCTCGGGGCTCTGGAAACACCATATATTTT. The chain is built from TRBV9 and TRBJ1-3; D unresolved. Germline values: CDR1 SGDLS, CDR2 YYNGEE. The CDR3 totals 14 residues. With 3 bases removed from V and 0 bases from J, the gap between germline ends came to 7 bases.

This clone was picked up a small number of times. V is TRBV19 and J is TRBJ1-3; the match to TRBD1 covers 8 bases. The CDR3 consists of 17 residues. CDR1 is LNHDA, CDR2 SQIVND, per germline (reference sequence). Trimming cost V 8 bases and J 0 bases; bases outside gene matches: 12. CDR3 in amino acids: CASSSHRDRSSGNTIYF. CDR3 DNA sequence: TGTGCCAGTTCGTCTCACCGGGACAGGTCCTCTGGAAACACCATATATTTT.

This clone came up once. The genes are TRBV27 and TRBJ2-5; D may be TRBD2 (5 bases). The CDR3 covers 14 residues. Trimming shortened V by 6 bases and J by 5 bases, and 16 bases separated the two germline ends. Germline V CDR1 and CDR2: MNHEY, SMNVEV (reference sequence). CDR3 region: CASRRVGSWETQYF. In nucleotides, the CDR3 is TGTGCCAGCAGACGCGTAGGGAGTTGGGAGACCCAGTACTTC.

V and J are TRBV4-1 and TRBJ1-1, with D possibly being TRBD1 (6 bases). Trimming removed 3 bases at V and 3 bases at J, with 14 bases between. Per the germline V gene, CDR1 is MGHRA and CDR2 is YSYEKL. The CDR3 extends over 15 amino acids. CDR3 in amino acids: CASSHTGHQDTEAFF. The CDR3 nucleotides are TGCGCCAGCAGCCACACGGGACACCAGGACACTGAAGCTTTCTTT.

This sequence joins TRBV5-1 and TRBJ1-2; 7 nucleotides line up with TRBD1. V lost 3 bases and J lost 4; bases outside the gene matches: 3. The CDR3 sequence is 13 residues long. Germline lookup yields CDR1 SGHRS and CDR2 YFSETQ. The CDR3 DNA is TGCGCCAGCAGCTCACAGGGGCTCTATGGCTACACCTTC. This codes for CASSSQGLYGYTF.

CDR3 protein: CASSTGTGYSPLHF. CDR3 in DNA: TGTGCCAGTAGTACCGGGACAGGGTACTCACCCCTCCACTTT. This rearrangement joins TRBV19 to TRBJ1-6; 9 nucleotides match TRBD1. The germline V gene has CDR1 LNHDA and CDR2 SQIVND (reference sequence). J lost 10 bases, V lost 4 bases, and 5 bases had no gene match. There are 14 residues in the CDR3.

This sequence joins TRBV10-3 and TRBJ2-1; TRBD2 aligns across 9 bases. The V gene end was trimmed by 2 bases and the J gene end by 6 bases; junction bases not matched to a gene: 11. CDR1 is ENHRY, CDR2 SYGVKD, per germline. The length of the CDR3 is 17 residues. This CDR3 reads CAISEGGVAGEGNEQFF. Here the CDR3 DNA reads TGTGCCATCAGTGAGGGGGGAGTAGCGGGAGAGGGCAATGAGCAGTTCTTC.

This chain uses TRBV28 with TRBJ2-5; 7 bases line up with TRBD1. J was trimmed by 1 base and V by 6 bases; bases with no gene match: 11. The CDR3 consists of 16 residues. Germline V CDR1 and CDR2: MDHEN, SYDVKM. In nucleotides, the CDR3 is TGTGCCAGCAGGCAACAGGGGCGCGCACCCCAAGAGACCCAGTACTTC. Its protein product is CASRQQGRAPQETQYF.

The chain combines TRBV19 with TRBJ2-5, with TRBD2 identical over 9 bases. CDR3 length: 16 residues. With V trimmed by 3 bases and J by 9 bases, 14 bases remained unmatched. Looked up from germline, CDR1 is LNHDA and CDR2 is SQIVND (reference sequence). The CDR3 here is CASSILRAGGLRAQYF. CDR3 coding DNA: TGTGCCAGTAGTATCCTCCGAGCGGGGGGCTTGAGGGCCCAGTACTTC.

A few counts support this clone. This chain uses TRBV28 with TRBJ1-3; D is unresolved. The germline V gene has CDR1 MDHEN and CDR2 SYDVKM. V was trimmed by 3 bases and J by 0 bases, leaving 24 bases between them. CDR3 length equals 20 residues. The CDR3 loop reads CASSFPSRVSSAISGNTIYF. As DNA, the CDR3 is TGTGCCAGCAGTTTCCCGTCCCGAGTATCATCTGCCATCTCTGGAAACACCATATATTTT.

The CDR3 here is CASGRRHPNTGELFF. In DNA, the CDR3 is TGTGCCAGCGGTCGCCGACACCCAAACACCGGGGAGCTGTTTTTT. The chain joins TRBV9 to TRBJ2-2, with D unclear. This CDR3 comprises 15 residues. Germline CDR1 and CDR2: SGDLS and YYNGEE. The V end lost 7 bases, the J end lost 2 bases, and 15 bases lay between the germline ends.

The genes are TRBV7-2 and TRBJ1-1; D is unresolved. The CDR3 has 13 residues. Deletions cut 4 bases from V and 3 bases from J, with 9 bases between. The germline V gene has CDR1 SGHTA and CDR2 FQGNSA. In DNA form, the CDR3 reads TGTGCCAGCAGCTCCAGAGGGCACACTGAAGCTTTCTTT. It specifies CASSSRGHTEAFF.